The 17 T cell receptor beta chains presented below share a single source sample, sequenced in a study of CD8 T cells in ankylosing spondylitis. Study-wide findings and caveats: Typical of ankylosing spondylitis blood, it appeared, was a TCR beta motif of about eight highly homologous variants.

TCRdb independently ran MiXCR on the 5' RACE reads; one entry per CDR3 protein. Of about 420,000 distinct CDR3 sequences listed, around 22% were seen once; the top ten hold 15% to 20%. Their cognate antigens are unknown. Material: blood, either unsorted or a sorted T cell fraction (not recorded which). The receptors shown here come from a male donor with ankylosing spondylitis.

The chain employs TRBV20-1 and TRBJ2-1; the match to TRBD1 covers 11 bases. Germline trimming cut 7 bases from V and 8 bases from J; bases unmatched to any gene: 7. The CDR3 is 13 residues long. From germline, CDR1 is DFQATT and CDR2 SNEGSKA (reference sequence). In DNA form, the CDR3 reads TGCAGTGTTAGGACAGGGGGCACATATGAGCAGTTCTTC. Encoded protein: CSVRTGGTYEQFF.

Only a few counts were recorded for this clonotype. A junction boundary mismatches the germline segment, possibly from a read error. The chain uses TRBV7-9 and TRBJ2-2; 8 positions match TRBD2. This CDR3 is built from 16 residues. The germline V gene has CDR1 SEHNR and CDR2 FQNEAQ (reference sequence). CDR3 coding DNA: TGTGCCAGCAGCTCTGACCGTTTTAGCGGGACCGAGGAGCTGTTTTTT. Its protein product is CASSSDRFSGTEELFF. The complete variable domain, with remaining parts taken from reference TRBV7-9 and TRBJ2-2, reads DTGVSQNPRHKITKRGQNVTFRCDPISEHNRLYWYRQTLGQGPEFLTYFQNEAQLEKSRLLSDRFSAERPKGSFSTLEIQRTEQGDSAMYLCASSSDRFSGTEELFFGEGSRLTVL.

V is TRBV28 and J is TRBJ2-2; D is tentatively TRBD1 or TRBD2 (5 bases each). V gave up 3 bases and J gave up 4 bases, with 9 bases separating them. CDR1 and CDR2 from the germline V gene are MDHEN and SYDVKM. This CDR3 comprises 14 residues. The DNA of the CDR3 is TGTGCCAGCAGTTTCTCGGGACGCACCGGGGAGCTGTTTTTT. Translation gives CASSFSGRTGELFF.

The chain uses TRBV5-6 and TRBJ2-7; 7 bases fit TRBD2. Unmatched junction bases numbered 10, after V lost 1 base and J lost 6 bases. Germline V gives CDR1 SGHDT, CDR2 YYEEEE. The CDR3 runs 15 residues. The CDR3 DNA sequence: TGTGCCAGCAGCTTGAGCGGGGCGGAAAAGGTCGAGCAGTACTTC. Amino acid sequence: CASSLSGAEKVEQYF.

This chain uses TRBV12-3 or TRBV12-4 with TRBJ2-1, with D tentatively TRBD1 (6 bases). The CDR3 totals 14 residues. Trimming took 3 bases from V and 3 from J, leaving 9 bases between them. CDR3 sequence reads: CASSFQGNYNEQFF. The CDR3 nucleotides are TGTGCCAGCAGTTTTCAGGGGAACTACAATGAGCAGTTCTTC.

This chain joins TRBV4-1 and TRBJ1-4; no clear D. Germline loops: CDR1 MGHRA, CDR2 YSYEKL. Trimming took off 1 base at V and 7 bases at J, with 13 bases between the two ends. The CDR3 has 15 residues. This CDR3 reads CASSQGRQWSEKLFF. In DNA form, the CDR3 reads TGCGCCAGCAGCCAAGGGCGGCAGTGGTCTGAAAAACTGTTTTTT.

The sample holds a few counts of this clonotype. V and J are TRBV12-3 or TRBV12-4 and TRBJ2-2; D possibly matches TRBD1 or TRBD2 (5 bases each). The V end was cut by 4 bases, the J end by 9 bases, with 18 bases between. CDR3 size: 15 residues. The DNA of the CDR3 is TGTGCCAGCAGTTCCCTCCGGCAGGGCGGGCGGGAGCTGTTTTTT. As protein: CASSSLRQGGRELFF.

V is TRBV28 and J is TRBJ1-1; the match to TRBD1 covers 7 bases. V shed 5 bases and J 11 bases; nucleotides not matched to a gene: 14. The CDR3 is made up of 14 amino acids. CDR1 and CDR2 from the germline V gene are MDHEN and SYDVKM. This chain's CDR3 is CASSQTGRWPRAFF. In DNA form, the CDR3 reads TGTGCCAGCAGTCAGACAGGGAGGTGGCCGCGGGCTTTCTTT.

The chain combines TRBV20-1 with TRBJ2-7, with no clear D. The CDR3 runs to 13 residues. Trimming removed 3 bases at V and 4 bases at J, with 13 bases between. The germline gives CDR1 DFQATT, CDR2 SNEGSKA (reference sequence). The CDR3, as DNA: TGCAGTGCTAGTCGGCAGGCACCGTACGAGCAGTACTTC. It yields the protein CSASRQAPYEQYF.

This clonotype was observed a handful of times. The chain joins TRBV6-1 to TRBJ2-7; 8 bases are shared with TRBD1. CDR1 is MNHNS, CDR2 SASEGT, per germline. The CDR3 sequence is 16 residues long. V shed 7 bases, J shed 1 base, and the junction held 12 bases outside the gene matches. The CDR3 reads CASNPVGGQGSYEQYF. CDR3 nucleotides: TGTGCCAGCAATCCCGTAGGAGGACAGGGTTCCTACGAGCAGTACTTC.

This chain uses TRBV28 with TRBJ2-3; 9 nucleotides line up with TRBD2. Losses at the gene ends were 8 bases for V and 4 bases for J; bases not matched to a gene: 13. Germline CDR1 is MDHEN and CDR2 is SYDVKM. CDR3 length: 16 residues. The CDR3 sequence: CASCTFGLAPSDTQYF. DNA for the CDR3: TGTGCCAGCTGCACCTTCGGACTAGCGCCTTCAGATACGCAGTATTTT.

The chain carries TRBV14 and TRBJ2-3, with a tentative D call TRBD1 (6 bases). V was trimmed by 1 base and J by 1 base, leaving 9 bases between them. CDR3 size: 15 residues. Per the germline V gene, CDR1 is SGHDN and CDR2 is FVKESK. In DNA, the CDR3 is TGTGCCAGCAGCCAAGGGGGGCCCGGCACAGATACGCAGTATTTT. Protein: CASSQGGPGTDTQYF.

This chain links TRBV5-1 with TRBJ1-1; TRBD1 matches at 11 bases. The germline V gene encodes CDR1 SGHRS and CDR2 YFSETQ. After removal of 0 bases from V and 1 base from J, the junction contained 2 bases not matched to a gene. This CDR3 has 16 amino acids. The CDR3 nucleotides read TGCGCCAGCAGCTTGGGGGACAGGGGGAAGAACACTGAAGCTTTCTTT. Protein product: CASSLGDRGKNTEAFF.

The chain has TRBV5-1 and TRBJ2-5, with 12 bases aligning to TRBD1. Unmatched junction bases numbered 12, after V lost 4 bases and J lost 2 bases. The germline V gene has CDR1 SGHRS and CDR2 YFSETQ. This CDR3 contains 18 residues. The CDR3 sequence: CASSPPGQGALGQETQYF. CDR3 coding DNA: TGCGCCAGCAGCCCACCGGGACAGGGGGCTTTAGGGCAAGAGACCCAGTACTTC.

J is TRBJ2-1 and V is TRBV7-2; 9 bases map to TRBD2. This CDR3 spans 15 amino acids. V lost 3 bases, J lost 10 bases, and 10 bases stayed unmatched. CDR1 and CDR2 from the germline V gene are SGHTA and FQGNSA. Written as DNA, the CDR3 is TGTGCCAGCAGCTTTTCGGGACTAGCCCTAACGGAGCAGTTCTTC. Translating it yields CASSFSGLALTEQFF.

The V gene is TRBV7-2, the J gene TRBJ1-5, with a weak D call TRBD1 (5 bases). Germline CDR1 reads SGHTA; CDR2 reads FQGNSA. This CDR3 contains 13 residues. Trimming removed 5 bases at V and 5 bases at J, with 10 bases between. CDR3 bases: TGTGCCAGCAGCCGGGGGTTCTATCAGCCCCAGCATTTT. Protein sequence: CASSRGFYQPQHF.

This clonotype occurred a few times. This CDR3 reads CASSHRDFNSPLHF. In DNA, the CDR3 is TGTGCCAGCAGCCACCGGGACTTTAATTCACCCCTCCACTTT. J is TRBJ1-6 and V is TRBV5-5; maybe TRBD1 (5 bases). This CDR3 is 14 amino acids long. V lost 4 bases and J lost 6, with 11 bases in between. Germline CDR1 is SGHKS and CDR2 is YYEKEE (reference sequence). Full variable domain (rest looked up from reference TRBV5-5 and TRBJ1-6): DAGVTQSPTHLIKTRGQQVTLRCSPISGHKSVSWYQQVLGQGPQFIFQYYEKEERGRGNFPDRFSARQFPNYSSELNVNALLLGDSALYLCASSHRDFNSPLHFGNGTRLTVT.